The clone carrying this T cell receptor (beta chain) appeared a single time. What it recognizes is unknown. The data are from a study of cytomegalovirus exposure and HLA in healthy donors. Whole-study findings and limits: Later on, a genetic analysis was performed. It linked a missense variant in DCLRE1C with V- and J-gene trimming of TCR beta.

A multiplex PCR was run with 60 Vbeta primers and 13 Jbeta primers. The method was immunoSEQ multiplex PCR; TCRdb's version includes in-frame clones alone and lacks a portion of them. The table records about 190,000 clones, almost 75% of them present only once. Germline lookup yields CDR1 LNHDA and CDR2 SQIVND (reference sequence). The V end lost 2 bases, the J end lost 1 base, and 3 bases lay between the germline ends. The CDR3 loop spans 13 amino acids. Sequencing used PBMCs. V gene TRBV19 combines with J gene TRBJ2-1, with D unresolved. The receptor was isolated from a woman aged 25 to 39 in good health and CMV-seropositive. CDR3: CASSISSYNEQFF. As DNA, the CDR3 is TGTGCCAGTAGTATATCGTCCTACAATGAGCAGTTCTTC.